The 8 T cell receptor beta chains listed next were all sequenced from one sample in a study of T cell clones after liver transplantation. The table came from immunoSEQ multiplex PCR; TCRdb's copy has only in-frame clones and leaves some out. The profile shows 55,000 to 70,000 clones, roughly 92% of them singletons. Sequenced material: CD4+ T cells from blood, taken about 25 months after liver transplant. Source of these receptors: a human patient who received a liver transplant. Some T cells may have come from the graft donor.

V usage is TRBV11-2 and J usage is TRBJ2-3, with a possible D match to TRBD2 (6 bases). CDR1 SGHAT and CDR2 FQNNGV come from the germline V gene. This CDR3 is built from 16 residues. The V end lost 1 base, the J end lost 4 bases, and 15 bases lay between the germline ends. This CDR3 reads CASSLVGGVGPDTQYF. The CDR3 DNA reads as TGTGCCAGCAGCTTAGTCGGCGGGGTGGGACCAGATACGCAGTATTTT.

This chain joins TRBV28 and TRBJ1-2; D is ambiguous. The germline V and J ends were trimmed by 3 bases and 5 bases, with 13 bases remaining between them. The CDR3 totals 14 residues. Germline V gene data show CDR1 as MDHEN and CDR2 as SYDVKM. The CDR3 coding sequence is TGTGCCAGCAGTTTTCCCCCGGCGGGGTATGGCTACACCTTC. Protein product: CASSFPPAGYGYTF.

In this sample, this clone turned up once. The chain links TRBV29-1 to TRBJ2-5; D is undetermined. CDR1 is SQVTM and CDR2 is ANQGSEA in the germline V gene. V lost 7 bases, J lost 1 base, and 10 bases lay in between. The CDR3 is 12 residues long. The CDR3 DNA is TGCAGCGCCAGTTGGTCCCAAGAGACCCAGTACTTC. As protein: CSASWSQETQYF.

This chain uses TRBV5-4 with TRBJ1-4; 7 nucleotides agree with TRBD1. Per the germline V gene, CDR1 is SGHNT and CDR2 is YYREEE (reference sequence). V was pared by 3 bases and J by 3 bases, with 8 bases of the junction left unmatched. The CDR3 runs to 16 residues. CDR3 loop: CASSSTRQGANEKLFF. As DNA, the CDR3 is TGTGCCAGCAGCTCGACCAGACAGGGTGCTAATGAAAAACTGTTTTTT.

The V gene is TRBV9, the J gene TRBJ2-1; 7 bases are a match to TRBD2. V lost 4 bases, J lost 7 bases, and 11 bases stayed unmatched. CDR3 length equals 15 residues. Per germline, CDR1 SGDLS and CDR2 YYNGEE. CDR3 sequence reads: CASSLTAGAPNEQFF. DNA of the CDR3: TGTGCCAGCAGCCTAACGGCGGGAGCCCCGAATGAGCAGTTCTTC.

This chain connects TRBV5-1 to TRBJ2-7; possibly TRBD1 for D (5 bases). Per germline, CDR1 SGHRS and CDR2 YFSETQ. The CDR3 totals 14 residues. V dropped 3 bases and J dropped 2 bases, with 12 bases sitting between them. The CDR3 DNA sequence: TGCGCCAGCAGCTGGCAGGGTCCTACCTACGAGCAGTACTTC. Protein sequence: CASSWQGPTYEQYF.

The rearrangement uses TRBV11-3 and TRBJ1-2; D ambiguous. Trimming left V 4 bases short and J 4 bases short, with 10 bases between. The germline gives CDR1 SGHNT, CDR2 YENEEA. The CDR3 length is 13 residues. The CDR3 bases are TGTGCCAGCAGCTCCGATACACCCTATGGCTACACCTTC. Its protein is CASSSDTPYGYTF.

This chain joins TRBV28 and TRBJ2-5; D perhaps matches TRBD2 (6 bases). The CDR3 totals 16 residues. The germline gives CDR1 MDHEN, CDR2 SYDVKM. V lost 6 bases and J 2 bases, leaving 19 bases between the germline ends. This CDR3 reads CASRPMSAGTQETQYF. In DNA, the CDR3 is TGTGCCAGCAGACCCATGAGCGCGGGAACACAAGAGACCCAGTACTTC.